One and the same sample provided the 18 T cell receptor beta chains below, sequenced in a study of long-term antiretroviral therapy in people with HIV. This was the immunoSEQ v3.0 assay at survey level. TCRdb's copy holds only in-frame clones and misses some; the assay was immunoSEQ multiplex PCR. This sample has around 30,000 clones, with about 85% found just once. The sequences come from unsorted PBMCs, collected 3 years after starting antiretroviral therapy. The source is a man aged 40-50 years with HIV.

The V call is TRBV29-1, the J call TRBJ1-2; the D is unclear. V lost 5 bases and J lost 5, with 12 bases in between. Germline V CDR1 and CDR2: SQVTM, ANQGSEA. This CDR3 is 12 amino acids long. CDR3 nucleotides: TGCAGCGTTAGCGGCTCTGGATATGGCTACACCTTC. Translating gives CSVSGSGYGYTF.

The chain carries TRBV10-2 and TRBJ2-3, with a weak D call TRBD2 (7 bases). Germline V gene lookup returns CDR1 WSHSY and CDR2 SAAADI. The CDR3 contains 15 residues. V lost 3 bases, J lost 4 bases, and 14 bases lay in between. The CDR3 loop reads CASSDNRGGADTQYF. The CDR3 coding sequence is TGCGCCAGCAGTGACAATAGGGGGGGAGCAGATACGCAGTATTTT.

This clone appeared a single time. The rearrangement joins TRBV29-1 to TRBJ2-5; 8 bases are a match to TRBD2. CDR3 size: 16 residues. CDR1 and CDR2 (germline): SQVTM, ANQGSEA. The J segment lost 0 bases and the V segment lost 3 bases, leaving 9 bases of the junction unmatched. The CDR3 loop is CSVESPKAGDQETQYF. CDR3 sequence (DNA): TGCAGCGTTGAGAGCCCTAAAGCGGGAGACCAAGAGACCCAGTACTTC.

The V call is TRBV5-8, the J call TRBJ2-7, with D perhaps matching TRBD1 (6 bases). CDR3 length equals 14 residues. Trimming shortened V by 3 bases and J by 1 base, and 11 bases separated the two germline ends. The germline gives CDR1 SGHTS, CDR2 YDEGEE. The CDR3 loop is CASSSDQGSYEQYF. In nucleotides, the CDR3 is TGTGCCAGCAGCTCGGACCAGGGGTCCTACGAGCAGTACTTC.

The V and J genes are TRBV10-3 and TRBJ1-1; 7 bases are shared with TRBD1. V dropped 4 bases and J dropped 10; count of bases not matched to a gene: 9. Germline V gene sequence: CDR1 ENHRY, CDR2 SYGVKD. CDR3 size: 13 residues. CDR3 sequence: CAISGQGEGRAFF. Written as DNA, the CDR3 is TGTGCCATCAGTGGACAGGGAGAAGGTAGAGCTTTCTTT.

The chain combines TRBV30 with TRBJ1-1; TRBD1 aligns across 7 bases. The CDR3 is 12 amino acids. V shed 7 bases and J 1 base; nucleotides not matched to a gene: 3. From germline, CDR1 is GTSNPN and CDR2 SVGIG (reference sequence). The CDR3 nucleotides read TGTGCCTCGGGACAGCCGAACACTGAAGCTTTCTTT. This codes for CASGQPNTEAFF.

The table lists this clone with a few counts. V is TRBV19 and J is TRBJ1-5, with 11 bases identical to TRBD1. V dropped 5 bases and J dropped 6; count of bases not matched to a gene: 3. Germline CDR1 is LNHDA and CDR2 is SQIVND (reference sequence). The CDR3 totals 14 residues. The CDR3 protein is CASSAGTGGQPQHF. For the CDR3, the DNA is TGTGCCAGTAGTGCTGGGACAGGGGGTCAGCCCCAGCATTTT.

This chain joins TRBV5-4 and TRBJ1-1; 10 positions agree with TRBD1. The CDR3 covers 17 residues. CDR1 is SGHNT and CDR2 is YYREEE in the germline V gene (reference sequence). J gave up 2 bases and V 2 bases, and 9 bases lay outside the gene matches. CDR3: CASSLSGTGDPNTEAFF. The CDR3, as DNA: TGTGCCAGCAGCTTATCCGGGACAGGGGATCCAAACACTGAAGCTTTCTTT.

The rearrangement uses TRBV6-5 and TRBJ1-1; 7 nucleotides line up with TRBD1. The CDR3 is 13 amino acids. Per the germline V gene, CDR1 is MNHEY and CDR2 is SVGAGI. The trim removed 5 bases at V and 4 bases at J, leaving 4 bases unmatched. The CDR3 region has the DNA TGTGCCAGCAGTGACAGGGTCGGCACTGAAGCTTTCTTT. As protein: CASSDRVGTEAFF.

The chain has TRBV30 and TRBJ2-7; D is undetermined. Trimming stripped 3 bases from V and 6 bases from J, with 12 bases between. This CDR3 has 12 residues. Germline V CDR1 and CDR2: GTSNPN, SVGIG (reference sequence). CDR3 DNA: TGTGCCTGGAGCCCCGGGCAGCTCGAGCAGTACTTC. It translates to CAWSPGQLEQYF.

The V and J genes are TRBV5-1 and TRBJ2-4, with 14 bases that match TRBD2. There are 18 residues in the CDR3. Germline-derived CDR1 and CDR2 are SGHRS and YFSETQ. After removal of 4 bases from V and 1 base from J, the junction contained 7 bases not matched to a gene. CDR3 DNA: TGCGCCAGCAGCCGGGGACTAGCGGGAGTAACCGCCAAAAACATTCAGTACTTC. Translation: CASSRGLAGVTAKNIQYF.

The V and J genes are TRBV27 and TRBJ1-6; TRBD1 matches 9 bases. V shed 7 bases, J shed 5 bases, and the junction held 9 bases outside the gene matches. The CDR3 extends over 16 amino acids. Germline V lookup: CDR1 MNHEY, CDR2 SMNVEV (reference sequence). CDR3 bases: TGTGCCAGCACCGTCGGGACAGGGCTCGATAATTCACCCCTCCACTTT. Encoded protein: CASTVGTGLDNSPLHF.

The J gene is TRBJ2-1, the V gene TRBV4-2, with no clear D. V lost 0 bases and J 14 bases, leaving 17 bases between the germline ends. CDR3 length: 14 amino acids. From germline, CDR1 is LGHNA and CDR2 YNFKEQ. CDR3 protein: CASSQDPARRMKFF. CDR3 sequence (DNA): TGTGCCAGCAGCCAAGACCCCGCTAGGCGTATGAAGTTCTTC.

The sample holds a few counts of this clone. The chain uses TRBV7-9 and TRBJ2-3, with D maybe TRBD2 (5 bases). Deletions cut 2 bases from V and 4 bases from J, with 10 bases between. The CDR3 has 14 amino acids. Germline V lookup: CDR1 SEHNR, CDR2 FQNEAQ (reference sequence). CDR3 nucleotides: TGTGCCAGCAGCTTAATAGGGCGGGCAGATACGCAGTATTTT. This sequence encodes CASSLIGRADTQYF.

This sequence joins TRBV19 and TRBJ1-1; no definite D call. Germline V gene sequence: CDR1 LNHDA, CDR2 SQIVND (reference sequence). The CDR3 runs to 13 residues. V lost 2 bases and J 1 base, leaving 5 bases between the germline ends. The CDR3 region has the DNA TGTGCCAGTAGTATACACCAGAACACTGAAGCTTTCTTT. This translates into CASSIHQNTEAFF.

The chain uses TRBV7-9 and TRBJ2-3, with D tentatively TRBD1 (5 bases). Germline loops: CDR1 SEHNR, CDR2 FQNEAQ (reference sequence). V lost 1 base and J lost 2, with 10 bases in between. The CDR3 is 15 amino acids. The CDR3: CASSLEGITTDTQYF. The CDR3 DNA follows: TGTGCCAGCAGCTTAGAGGGGATCACCACAGATACGCAGTATTTT.

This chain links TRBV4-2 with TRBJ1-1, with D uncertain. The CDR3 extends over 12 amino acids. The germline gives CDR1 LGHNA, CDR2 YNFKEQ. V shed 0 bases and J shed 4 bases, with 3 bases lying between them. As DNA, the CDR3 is TGTGCCAGCAGCCAAGATACCACTGAAGCTTTCTTT. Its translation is CASSQDTTEAFF.

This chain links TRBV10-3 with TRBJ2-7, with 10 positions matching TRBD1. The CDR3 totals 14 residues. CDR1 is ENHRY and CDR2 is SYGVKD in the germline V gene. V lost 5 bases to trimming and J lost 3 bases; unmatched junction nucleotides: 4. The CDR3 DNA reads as TGTGCCATCAGTCTCGGGACAGGGGTCTACGAGCAGTACTTC. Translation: CAISLGTGVYEQYF.